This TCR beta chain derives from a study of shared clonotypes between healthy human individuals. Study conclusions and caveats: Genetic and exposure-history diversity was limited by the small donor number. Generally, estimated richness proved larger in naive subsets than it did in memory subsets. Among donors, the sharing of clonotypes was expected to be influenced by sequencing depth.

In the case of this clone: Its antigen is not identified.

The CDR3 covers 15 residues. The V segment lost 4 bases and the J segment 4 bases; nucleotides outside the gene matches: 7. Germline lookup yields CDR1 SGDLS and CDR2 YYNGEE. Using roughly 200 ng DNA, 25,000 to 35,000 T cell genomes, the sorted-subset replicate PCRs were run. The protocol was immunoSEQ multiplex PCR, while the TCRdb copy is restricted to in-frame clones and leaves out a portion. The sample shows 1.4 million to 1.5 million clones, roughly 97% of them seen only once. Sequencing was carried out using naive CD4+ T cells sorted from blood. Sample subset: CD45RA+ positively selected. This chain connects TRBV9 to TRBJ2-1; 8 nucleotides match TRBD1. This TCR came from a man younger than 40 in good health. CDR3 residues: CASSLMDRDYNEQFF. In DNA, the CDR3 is TGTGCCAGCAGCCTAATGGACAGGGATTACAATGAGCAGTTCTTC.